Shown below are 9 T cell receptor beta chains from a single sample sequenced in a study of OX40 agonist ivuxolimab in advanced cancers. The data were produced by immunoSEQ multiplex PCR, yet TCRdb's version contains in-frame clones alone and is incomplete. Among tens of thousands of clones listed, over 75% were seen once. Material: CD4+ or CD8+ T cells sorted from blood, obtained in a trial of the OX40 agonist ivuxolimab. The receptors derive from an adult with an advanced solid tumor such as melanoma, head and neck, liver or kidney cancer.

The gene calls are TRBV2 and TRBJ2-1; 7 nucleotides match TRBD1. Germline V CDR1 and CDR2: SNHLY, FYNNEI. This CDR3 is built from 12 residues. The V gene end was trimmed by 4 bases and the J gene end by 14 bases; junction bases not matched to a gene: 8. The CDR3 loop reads CASSGGGHREFF. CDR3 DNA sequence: TGTGCCAGCAGTGGAGGGGGCCACCGGGAGTTCTTC.

The CDR3 sequence: CASSETSTKSSGANVLTF. The CDR3 bases are TGTGCCAGCAGCGAAACCAGCACGAAGAGCTCTGGGGCCAACGTCCTGACTTTC. The chain is built from TRBV9 and TRBJ2-6; D call uncertain. CDR1 and CDR2 from the germline V gene are SGDLS and YYNGEE. Trimming took off 3 bases at V and 0 bases at J, with 16 bases between the two ends. There are 18 residues in the CDR3.

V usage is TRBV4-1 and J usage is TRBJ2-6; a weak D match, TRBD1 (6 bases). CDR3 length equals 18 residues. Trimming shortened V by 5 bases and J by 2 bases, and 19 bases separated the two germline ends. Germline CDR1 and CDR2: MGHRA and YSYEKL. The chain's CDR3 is CASSGWAQGSPGANVLTF. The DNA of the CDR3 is TGCGCCAGCAGCGGATGGGCACAGGGAAGCCCTGGGGCCAACGTCCTGACTTTC.

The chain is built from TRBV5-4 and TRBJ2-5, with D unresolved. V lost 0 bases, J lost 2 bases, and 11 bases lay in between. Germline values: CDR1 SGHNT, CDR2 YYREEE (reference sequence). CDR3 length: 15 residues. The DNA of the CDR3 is TGTGCCAGCAGCTTGGATGGCGTCTTACAAGAGACCCAGTACTTC. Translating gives CASSLDGVLQETQYF.

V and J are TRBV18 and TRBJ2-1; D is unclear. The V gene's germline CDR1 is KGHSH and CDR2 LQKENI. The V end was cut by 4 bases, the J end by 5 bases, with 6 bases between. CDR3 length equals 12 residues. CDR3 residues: CASSLQNNEQFF. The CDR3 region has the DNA TGTGCCAGCTCACTACAAAACAATGAGCAGTTCTTC.

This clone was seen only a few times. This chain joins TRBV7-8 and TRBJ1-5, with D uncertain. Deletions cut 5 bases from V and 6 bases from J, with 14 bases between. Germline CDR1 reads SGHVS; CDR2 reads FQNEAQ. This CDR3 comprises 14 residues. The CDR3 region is CASSDLGSGQPQHF. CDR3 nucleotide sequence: TGTGCCAGCAGCGACCTGGGGTCCGGTCAGCCCCAGCATTTT.

CDR3 coding DNA: TGTGCCAGTAAGGAGGTCTTCCAAGAGACCCAGTACTTC. This translates into CASKEVFQETQYF. The rearrangement uses TRBV19 and TRBJ2-5; D is possibly TRBD2 (5 bases). This CDR3 is built from 13 residues. In germline, CDR1 is LNHDA, CDR2 SQIVND (reference sequence). V gave up 7 bases and J gave up 1 base, with 10 bases separating them.

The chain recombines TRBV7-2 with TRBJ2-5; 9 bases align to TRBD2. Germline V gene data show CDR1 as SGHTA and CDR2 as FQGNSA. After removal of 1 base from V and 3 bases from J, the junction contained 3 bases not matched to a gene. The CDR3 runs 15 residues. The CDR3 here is CASSLVLAGKETQYF. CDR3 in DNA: TGTGCCAGCAGCTTAGTTCTAGCGGGGAAAGAGACCCAGTACTTC.

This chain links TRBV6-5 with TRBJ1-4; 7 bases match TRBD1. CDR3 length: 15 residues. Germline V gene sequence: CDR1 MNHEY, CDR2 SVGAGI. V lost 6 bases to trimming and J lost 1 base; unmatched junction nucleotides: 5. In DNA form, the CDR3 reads TGTGCCAGCAGGCTACAGGGGATAACTAATGAAAAACTGTTTTTT. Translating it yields CASRLQGITNEKLFF.